One and the same sample provided the 23 T cell receptor beta chains below, sequenced in a study of human T cells and chemical hapten exposure. Using its own MiXCR run on the RACE reads, TCRdb lists one record per CDR3 protein. This repertoire shows around 31,000 distinct CDR3 sequences, less than 8% found once; its top ten account for under 10%. The time point was: healthy volunteer bleed at 2 weeks. Extraction yielded total RNA from whole blood (unfractionated). Sequences were obtained from whole blood. Receptors originate from a human donor in good health. Some clones in this sample may be carry-over from other donors' samples.

In its sample, this clonotype was seen a few times. The chain links TRBV12-3 or TRBV12-4 to TRBJ1-5; D may be TRBD1 (6 bases). The CDR3 covers 13 residues. Trimming took off 7 bases at V and 2 bases at J, with 9 bases between the two ends. As DNA, the CDR3 is TGTGCCAGCACTGGACAGTGCAATCAGCCCCAGCATTTT. Amino acids: CASTGQCNQPQHF.

This clonotype has at least ten counts. The chain combines TRBV28 with TRBJ1-3; D possibly corresponds to TRBD1 (5 bases). Trimming took 11 bases from V and 0 from J, leaving 11 bases between them. CDR3 length: 13 amino acids. Germline CDR1 MDHEN, CDR2 SYDVKM. The CDR3 protein is CAGTGLSGNTIYF. DNA for the CDR3: TGTGCCGGGACGGGGCTCTCTGGAAACACCATATATTTT.

In this sample, this clonotype turned up many times. The chain is built from TRBV4-3 and TRBJ1-6; unclear D gene. Germline assignment: CDR1 LGHNA and CDR2 YSLEER. The V gene lost 2 bases and the J gene lost 6 bases, with 17 bases spanning the gap. This CDR3 spans 17 amino acids. The CDR3 is CASSQMPGGEVNSPLHF. In nucleotides, the CDR3 is TGCGCCAGCAGCCAAATGCCCGGTGGGGAAGTTAATTCACCCCTCCACTTT.

The table lists this clonotype with many counts. The chain carries TRBV12-3 or TRBV12-4 and TRBJ1-1; D not resolved. V gave up 7 bases and J gave up 2 bases, with 11 bases separating them. The CDR3 covers 13 residues. The CDR3 spells CASTPGQNTEAFF. In DNA form, the CDR3 reads TGTGCCAGCACCCCGGGCCAAAACACTGAAGCTTTCTTT.

The V gene is TRBV18, the J gene TRBJ1-5; the match to TRBD1 covers 7 bases. Germline CDR1 is KGHSH and CDR2 is LQKENI. J gave up 1 base and V 4 bases, and 7 bases lay outside the gene matches. The CDR3 totals 16 residues. CDR3 amino acids: CASSLGQVRSNQPQHF. The CDR3 DNA sequence: TGTGCCAGCTCACTAGGACAGGTTCGGAGCAATCAGCCCCAGCATTTT.

This clonotype occurred a few times. The chain joins TRBV10-3 to TRBJ1-1, with a weak D call TRBD1 (6 bases). This CDR3 spans 11 amino acids. V was trimmed by 11 bases and J by 3 bases, leaving 10 bases between them. Germline-derived CDR1 and CDR2 are ENHRY and SYGVKD. The CDR3 spells CAGGGDTEAFF. CDR3 DNA sequence: TGTGCCGGGGGGGGCGACACTGAAGCTTTCTTT.

At least ten counts were recorded for this clonotype. The CDR3 sequence is CSVEVGADEKLFF. CDR3 coding DNA: TGCAGCGTTGAAGTCGGGGCAGATGAAAAACTGTTTTTT. The chain joins TRBV29-1 to TRBJ1-4; D is perhaps TRBD1 (5 bases). Germline V gene sequence: CDR1 SQVTM, CDR2 ANQGSEA. V was pared by 1 base and J by 6 bases, with 9 bases between. The CDR3 is made up of 13 amino acids.

This clonotype was seen many times. The rearrangement links TRBV27 to TRBJ2-7; a weak D match, TRBD2 (6 bases). Trimming removed 6 bases at V and 7 bases at J, with 16 bases between. This CDR3 has 13 residues. The germline V gene has CDR1 MNHEY and CDR2 SMNVEV (reference sequence). For the CDR3, the DNA is TGTGCCAGCAGGTTTCAGGGACTGGGGGAGCAGTACTTC. Translating gives CASRFQGLGEQYF.

For this clonotype: A much more abundant neighbour one base away suggests this may be a read error. The rearrangement uses TRBV6-6 and TRBJ2-1; D perhaps matches TRBD1 (6 bases). CDR3 length: 13 residues. V was clipped by 2 bases and J by 11 bases, with 13 bases between them. Germline loops: CDR1 MNHNY, CDR2 SVGAGI (reference sequence). CDR3 region: CASSYGCGQQQFF. The CDR3 nucleotides read TGTGCCAGCAGTTACGGATGCGGACAGCAGCAGTTCTTC.

This clonotype was observed at least ten times. The V and J genes are TRBV2 and TRBJ1-4; 8 positions match TRBD1. Germline lookup yields CDR1 SNHLY and CDR2 FYNNEI. The CDR3 consists of 15 residues. V trimming: 7 bases; J trimming: 3 bases; junction bases outside the gene matches: 7. The chain's CDR3 is CASNLQGGANEKLFF. CDR3 DNA: TGTGCCAGCAATCTACAGGGGGGAGCTAATGAAAAACTGTTTTTT.

This clonotype was picked up a small number of times. J is TRBJ2-2 and V is TRBV10-3, with 8 bases identical to TRBD2. After removal of 2 bases from V and 0 bases from J, the junction contained 5 bases not matched to a gene. The CDR3 totals 17 residues. In germline, CDR1 is ENHRY, CDR2 SYGVKD. CDR3 in amino acids: CAISESPGGANTGELFF. CDR3 DNA: TGTGCCATCAGTGAGAGCCCGGGAGGGGCGAACACCGGGGAGCTGTTTTTT.

This clonotype was counted ten times or more. The gene calls are TRBV7-2 and TRBJ2-1; D gene uncertain. Trimming pared 0 bases from V and 5 bases from J, leaving 5 bases between. This CDR3 is built from 13 residues. Germline loops: CDR1 SGHTA, CDR2 FQGNSA. The CDR3 nucleotides are TGTGCCAGCAGCTTAGCCGAAAACAATGAGCAGTTCTTC. Protein product: CASSLAENNEQFF.

The V gene is TRBV30, the J gene TRBJ1-6; possibly TRBD1 for D (6 bases). V was clipped by 3 bases and J by 3 bases, with 15 bases between them. Germline CDR1 is GTSNPN and CDR2 is SVGIG (reference sequence). This CDR3 is 16 amino acids long. The DNA of the CDR3 is TGTGCCTGGAGGATCCAAGGGGGTCGCTATAATTCACCCCTCCACTTT. Translated: CAWRIQGGRYNSPLHF.

Many counts were recorded for this clonotype. The genes are TRBV20-1 and TRBJ1-5, with TRBD1 matching over 8 bases. CDR3 length: 15 residues. Germline CDR1 reads DFQATT; CDR2 reads SNEGSKA (reference sequence). The ends lost 2 bases at V and 0 bases at J; junction bases unmatched: 3. CDR3 coding DNA: TGCAGTGCTAGAAGGGACAGGTTTAGCAATCAGCCCCAGCATTTT. As protein: CSARRDRFSNQPQHF.

This clonotype came up many times. V usage is TRBV10-3 and J usage is TRBJ2-7; tentative D call: TRBD1 (5 bases). The CDR3 spans 14 residues. With 8 bases removed from V and 5 bases from J, the gap between germline ends came to 19 bases. Germline values: CDR1 ENHRY, CDR2 SYGVKD. CDR3: CAIGPRGSSDEQYF. DNA for the CDR3: TGTGCCATCGGGCCAAGGGGATCTTCGGACGAGCAGTACTTC.

J is TRBJ1-5 and V is TRBV7-9; D not certain. Deletions cut 1 base from V and 0 bases from J, with 13 bases between. In germline, CDR1 is SEHNR, CDR2 FQNEAQ (reference sequence). The CDR3 covers 17 residues. In DNA form, the CDR3 reads TGTGCCAGCAGCTTAGGGTCGAATAGCTATAGCAATCAGCCCCAGCATTTT. Residues: CASSLGSNSYSNQPQHF.

In its sample, this clonotype was seen a few times. The rearrangement uses TRBV28 and TRBJ1-2; D call uncertain. The CDR3 contains 13 residues. Between the trimmed V and J ends, which lost 6 bases and 1 base, there was a span of 9 bases. Germline V lookup: CDR1 MDHEN, CDR2 SYDVKM. The CDR3 protein is CASRLTVNYGYTF. Here the CDR3 DNA reads TGTGCCAGCAGACTGACCGTTAACTATGGCTACACCTTC.

The table lists this clonotype with a few counts. This chain connects TRBV12-3 or TRBV12-4 to TRBJ2-1, with D perhaps matching TRBD2 (6 bases). V shed 6 bases and J shed 0 bases, with 12 bases lying between them. CDR3 length equals 15 residues. The CDR3 here is CASSRQRASYNEQFF. The CDR3 bases are TGTGCCAGCAGCCGTCAGCGGGCCTCCTACAATGAGCAGTTCTTC.

The table lists this clonotype with many counts. The chain couples TRBV10-3 to TRBJ2-3; TRBD2 aligns across 8 bases. Germline V lookup: CDR1 ENHRY, CDR2 SYGVKD. J gave up 2 bases and V 9 bases, and 7 bases lay outside the gene matches. The CDR3 runs 14 residues. The CDR3 DNA follows: TGTGCCATTCAGCGGGGGTTCGACACAGATACGCAGTATTTT. Translating it yields CAIQRGFDTDTQYF.

The chain uses TRBV4-1 and TRBJ1-2, with unresolved D. The CDR3 covers 14 residues. Trimming removed 4 bases at V and 0 bases at J, with 9 bases between. CDR1 MGHRA and CDR2 YSYEKL come from the germline V gene. The CDR3 here is CASSPGSSNYGYTF. In nucleotides, the CDR3 is TGCGCCAGCAGCCCCGGTTCCTCTAACTATGGCTACACCTTC.

This clonotype was picked up many times. The chain combines TRBV29-1 with TRBJ1-1, with D perhaps TRBD1 (5 bases). Trimming removed 3 bases at V and 6 bases at J, with 11 bases between. There are 12 residues in the CDR3. Per the germline V gene, CDR1 is SQVTM and CDR2 is ANQGSEA. The CDR3 spells CSVDQGGPEAFF. CDR3 nucleotide sequence: TGCAGCGTTGATCAGGGTGGCCCTGAAGCTTTCTTT.

This clonotype was counted ten times or more. The gene calls are TRBV30 and TRBJ2-4; D not resolved. CDR1 is GTSNPN, CDR2 SVGIG, per germline (reference sequence). V was cut by 2 bases and J by 0 bases, with 5 bases left in between. The CDR3 length is 13 residues. The CDR3 DNA reads as TGTGCCTGGAGTTTTCTAGCCAAAAACATTCAGTACTTC. It codes for CAWSFLAKNIQYF.

The chain has TRBV7-2 and TRBJ1-6; 7 nucleotides agree with TRBD1. In germline, CDR1 is SGHTA, CDR2 FQGNSA. Germline trimming cut 3 bases from V and 6 bases from J; bases unmatched to any gene: 2. The CDR3 loop spans 14 amino acids. This CDR3 is CASSLPGGNSPLHF. The CDR3 coding sequence is TGTGCCAGCAGCTTGCCAGGGGGTAATTCACCCCTCCACTTT.